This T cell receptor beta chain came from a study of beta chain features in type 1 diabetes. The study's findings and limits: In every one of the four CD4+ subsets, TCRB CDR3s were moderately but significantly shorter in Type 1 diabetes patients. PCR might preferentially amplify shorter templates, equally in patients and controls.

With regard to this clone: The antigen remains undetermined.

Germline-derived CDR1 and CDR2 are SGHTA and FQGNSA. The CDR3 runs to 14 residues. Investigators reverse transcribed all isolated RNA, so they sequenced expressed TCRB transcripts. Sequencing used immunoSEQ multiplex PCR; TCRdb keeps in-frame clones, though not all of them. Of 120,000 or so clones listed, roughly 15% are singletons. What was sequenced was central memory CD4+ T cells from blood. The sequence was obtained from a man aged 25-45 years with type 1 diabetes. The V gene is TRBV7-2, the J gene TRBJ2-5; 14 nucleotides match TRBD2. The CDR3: CGTSGGPRGETQYF. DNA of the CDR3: TGTGGGACTAGCGGGGGGCCCAGGGGAGAGACCCAGTACTTC.